This T cell receptor (beta chain) was recovered during a study of tumor-infiltrating lymphocytes in oesophageal squamous cell carcinoma. This clonotype was recorded at least ten times. From germline, CDR1 is MNHNS and CDR2 SASEGT. The CDR3 extends over 15 amino acids. Unmatched junction bases numbered 4, after V lost 7 bases and J lost 1 base. TCRdb independently ran MiXCR on the PCR reads; one entry per CDR3 protein. The repertoire holds about 20,000 distinct CDR3 sequences, with 40% to 50% as singletons. Sequences were obtained from normal esophageal tissue next to the tumor. V and J are TRBV6-1 and TRBJ2-6; TRBD2 aligns across 7 bases. This TCR was recovered from a male donor with esophageal squamous cell carcinoma. CDR3 protein: CASTTGGSGANVLTF. Here the CDR3 DNA reads TGTGCCAGCACGACCGGGGGGTCTGGGGCCAACGTCCTGACTTTC.